Listed below are T cell receptor beta chains from one sample, sequenced in a study of T cell responses to AZD1222 COVID-19 vaccine. The method was immunoSEQ multiplex PCR; TCRdb's version includes in-frame clones alone and lacks a portion of them. The table lists about 120,000 clones, around 87% of them singletons. The specimen was peripheral blood, collected 28 days after the second AZD1222 dose. These receptors came from an adult who received the AZD1222 COVID-19 vaccine. Each CDR3 is given with its conserved first and last residue. The order of the fields is J gene, D gene, clone size, V gene, CDR3 protein, CDR3 DNA. D genes are given only for firm matches. Clone size appears in some rows only: once, few, many, or a class for an expanded clone.

>TRBJ1-2|NA|NA|TRBV14
CASSQVASSYGYTF
TGTGCCAGCAGCCAAGTGGCCAGTTCCTATGGCTACACCTTC
>TRBJ1-2|NA|once|TRBV3-1/TRBV3-2
CASSQGSLYGYTF
TGTGCCAGCAGCCAAGGTTCCCTCTATGGCTACACCTTC
>TRBJ1-4|NA|NA|TRBV4-3
CASSRFSSTNEKLFF
TGCGCCAGCAGCCGATTCTCTTCAACTAATGAAAAACTGTTTTTT
>TRBJ2-1|NA|NA|TRBV11-1
CASSLNRDRTYNEQFF
TGTGCCAGCAGCCTAAACCGGGACCGAACCTACAATGAGCAGTTCTTC
>TRBJ2-1|TRBD2|NA|TRBV10-1
CASSESVAGGRNEQFF
TGCGCCAGCAGTGAGTCGGTAGCGGGGGGGCGCAATGAGCAGTTCTTC
>TRBJ2-4|TRBD1|NA|TRBV4-3
CASSHGQGSNIQYF
TGCGCCAGCAGCCACGGACAGGGCTCAAACATTCAGTACTTC
>TRBJ1-5|TRBD1|NA|TRBV10-2
CASRGQGLNQPQHF
TGCGCCAGCAGGGGACAGGGATTAAATCAGCCCCAGCATTTT
>TRBJ2-3|NA|NA|TRBV21-1
CASSKLGDTQYF
TGTGCCAGCAGCAAGCTGGGGGATACGCAGTATTTT
>TRBJ1-5|NA|few|TRBV6-2/TRBV6-3
CASSYGFQPQHF
TGTGCCAGCAGTTACGGGTTTCAGCCCCAGCATTTT
>TRBJ2-2|NA|NA|TRBV18
CASSSSGTLNTGELFF
TGTGCCAGCTCATCATCCGGGACACTAAACACCGGGGAGCTGTTTTTT
>TRBJ2-7|TRBD2|NA|TRBV4-1
CASSLGLEGNEQYF
TGCGCCAGCAGCCTGGGACTAGAGGGAAACGAGCAGTACTTC
>TRBJ1-1|NA|NA|TRBV7-9
CASSPDLWDTEAFF
TGTGCCAGCAGCCCCGATCTCTGGGACACTGAAGCTTTCTTT
>TRBJ2-1|TRBD2|NA|TRBV6-5
CASVPRASGGNEQFF
TGTGCCAGCGTCCCCCGGGCTAGCGGGGGGAATGAGCAGTTCTTC
>TRBJ1-5|NA|NA|TRBV23-1
CASSRRTILSNQPQHF
TGCGCCAGCAGTCGTCGGACCATTCTTAGCAATCAGCCCCAGCATTTT
>TRBJ1-5|NA|NA|TRBV9
CASSVEGAVQPQHF
TGTGCCAGCAGCGTCGAGGGCGCGGTACAGCCCCAGCATTTT
>TRBJ1-1|NA|NA|TRBV5-1
CASRTQGNTEAFF
TGCGCCAGCCGTACACAGGGGAACACTGAAGCTTTCTTT
>TRBJ2-1|TRBD2|NA|TRBV9
CASSVTGTSGDYNEQFF
TGTGCCAGCAGCGTAACCGGGACTAGCGGGGATTACAATGAGCAGTTCTTC
>TRBJ1-3|NA|few|TRBV30
CAWSKTRFSGNTIYF
TGTGCCTGGAGTAAGACAAGATTCTCTGGAAACACCATATATTTT
>TRBJ1-1|TRBD1|NA|TRBV6-2/TRBV6-3
CASSNRGQGSTEAFF
TGTGCCAGCAGTAACCGGGGACAGGGTTCCACTGAAGCTTTCTTT
>TRBJ1-5|NA|medium-sized|TRBV6-2/TRBV6-3
CASSSYSDLPQHF
TGTGCCAGCAGTTCCTACAGCGATTTGCCCCAGCATTTT
>TRBJ2-1|NA|few|TRBV7-9
CASSLVRSSYNEQFF
TGTGCCAGCAGCTTAGTAAGGAGCTCCTACAATGAGCAGTTCTTC
>TRBJ2-7|NA|once|TRBV5-1
CASSAGQSYEQYF
TGCGCCAGCAGCGCGGGACAGTCCTACGAGCAGTACTTC
>TRBJ1-1|NA|NA|TRBV1
CTSNPLGMNTEAFF
TGCACCAGCAACCCTCTGGGCATGAACACTGAAGCTTTCTTT
>TRBJ2-1|NA|once|TRBV7-2
CASSPAGEQFF
TGTGCCAGCAGCCCCGCGGGTGAGCAGTTCTTC
>TRBJ1-2|NA|NA|TRBV25-1
CASRTGTRSGYTF
TGTGCCAGCAGAACCGGGACCAGAAGTGGCTACACCTTC
>TRBJ1-2|NA|NA|TRBV10-3
CAIRPPIFHGYTF
TGTGCCATCAGGCCTCCTATTTTCCATGGCTACACCTTC
>TRBJ2-7|TRBD1|NA|TRBV10-3
CASASTGFSYEQYF
TGTGCCAGTGCCTCGACAGGGTTCTCCTACGAGCAGTACTTC
>TRBJ2-3|NA|NA|TRBV7-2
CASSLAGVRADTQYF
TGTGCCAGCAGCTTAGCTGGGGTTCGTGCAGATACGCAGTATTTT
>TRBJ1-5|TRBD1|NA|TRBV6-5
CASRGTGDNQPQHF
TGTGCCAGCAGAGGGACAGGCGACAATCAGCCCCAGCATTTT
>TRBJ2-7|NA|NA|TRBV19
CASSINLGPYEQYF
TGTGCCAGTAGTATAAACCTAGGACCCTACGAGCAGTACTTC
>TRBJ1-1|NA|NA|TRBV9
CASSPTSGGGRNPEAFF
TGTGCCAGCAGCCCCACCTCGGGGGGCGGGAGAAACCCTGAAGCTTTCTTT
>TRBJ1-5|NA|few|TRBV7-2
CASSLETYSNQPQHF
TGTGCCAGCAGCTTAGAGACTTATAGCAATCAGCCCCAGCATTTT
>TRBJ1-5|NA|NA|TRBV27
CASRANGLAQPQHF
TGTGCCAGCAGGGCCAATGGGCTGGCTCAGCCCCAGCATTTT
>TRBJ1-3|NA|NA|TRBV6-1
CASSEAGRSGNTIYF
TGTGCCAGCAGTGAGGCAGGCCGCTCTGGAAACACCATATATTTT
>TRBJ1-5|TRBD1|few|TRBV2
CASSALTGSNQPQHF
TGTGCCAGCAGCGCCCTGACAGGGTCAAATCAGCCCCAGCATTTT
>TRBJ2-2|NA|NA|TRBV11-2
CASSAGTVTGELFF
TGTGCCAGCAGTGCCGGGACGGTCACCGGGGAGCTGTTTTTT
>TRBJ2-1|NA|few|TRBV7-7
CASSPLSGGASYNEQFF
TGTGCTAGCAGCCCCCTTTCGGGGGGCGCTTCCTACAATGAGCAGTTCTTC
>TRBJ1-5|NA|NA|TRBV18
CASSAFAQPQHF
TGTGCCAGCTCAGCCTTTGCTCAGCCCCAGCATTTT
>TRBJ1-1|NA|NA|TRBV19
CASTKRMNTEAFF
TGTGCCAGTACCAAGAGGATGAACACTGAAGCTTTCTTT
>TRBJ2-7|TRBD2|NA|TRBV7-9
CASSLSIGGGSEEQYF
TGTGCCAGCAGCTTATCTATCGGGGGGGGCTCGGAGGAGCAGTACTTC
>TRBJ1-4|NA|NA|TRBV4-1
CASRPGRPVLATNEKLFF
TGCGCCAGCAGGCCAGGGAGACCCGTCCTCGCAACTAATGAAAAACTGTTTTTT
>TRBJ2-7|NA|NA|TRBV14
CASSQDLGTSYEQYF
TGTGCCAGCAGCCAAGATCTGGGGACCTCCTACGAGCAGTACTTC
>TRBJ1-5|NA|NA|TRBV7-9
CASSLSFGSNQPQHF
TGTGCCAGCAGCTTATCTTTTGGTAGCAATCAGCCCCAGCATTTT
>TRBJ2-2|NA|NA|TRBV7-3
CASRSDNTGELFF
TGTGCCAGCAGATCAGACAACACCGGGGAGCTGTTTTTT
>TRBJ2-1|TRBD2|NA|TRBV3-1/TRBV3-2
CASSQDAIAGEYNEQFF
TGTGCCAGCAGCCAAGATGCAATAGCGGGAGAGTACAATGAGCAGTTCTTC
>TRBJ2-7|TRBD2|NA|TRBV4-1
CASSPTSGATYEQYF
TGCGCCAGCAGTCCGACTAGCGGGGCGACCTACGAGCAGTACTTC
>TRBJ2-7|NA|NA|TRBV19
CASSIVYGWHEQYF
TGTGCCAGTAGTATAGTTTACGGGTGGCACGAGCAGTACTTC
>TRBJ1-6|NA|NA|TRBV25-1
CASGQGYSPLHF
TGTGCCAGCGGGCAGGGTTATTCACCCCTCCACTTT
>TRBJ1-3|NA|few|TRBV19
CASSIAGAGNTIYF
TGTGCCAGTAGTATAGCCGGAGCTGGAAACACCATATATTTT
>TRBJ2-7|TRBD2|NA|TRBV3-1/TRBV3-2
CASGERGSSYEQYF
TGTGCCAGCGGGGAGCGGGGGTCCTCCTACGAGCAGTACTTC
>TRBJ1-5|NA|NA|TRBV19
CASSITQGNQPQHF
TGTGCCAGTAGTATAACCCAGGGGAATCAGCCCCAGCATTTT
>TRBJ1-5|NA|NA|TRBV5-5
CASSLWRYSNQPQHF
TGTGCCAGCAGCTTGTGGCGGTATAGCAATCAGCCCCAGCATTTT
>TRBJ2-3|TRBD2|NA|TRBV9
CASSVVAGGPDTQYF
TGTGCCAGCAGCGTAGTAGCGGGGGGGCCAGATACGCAGTATTTT
>TRBJ2-7|NA|NA|TRBV7-2
CASSHQTKSSYEQYF
TGTGCCAGCAGTCATCAGACGAAGAGCTCCTACGAGCAGTACTTC
>TRBJ2-7|NA|NA|TRBV3-1/TRBV3-2
CASSQDQGRTYEQYF
TGTGCCAGCAGCCAAGATCAGGGCAGAACCTACGAGCAGTACTTC
>TRBJ1-6|NA|NA|TRBV7-9
CASSAYRSSYNSPLHF
TGTGCCAGCAGCGCTTACAGGAGCTCCTATAATTCACCCCTCCACTTT
>TRBJ2-3|NA|NA|TRBV7-9
CASSSLITREGTDTQYF
TGTGCCAGCAGCTCTTTAATAACGAGGGAGGGCACAGATACGCAGTATTTT
>TRBJ2-1|NA|NA|TRBV18
CASSPLASNEQFF
TGTGCCAGCTCACCACTAGCATCCAATGAGCAGTTCTTC
>TRBJ2-3|NA|NA|TRBV19
CASAPVSTDTQYF
TGTGCCAGTGCGCCGGTGAGCACAGATACGCAGTATTTT